This T cell receptor (beta chain) derives from a study of blood T cell repertoires in COVID-19 (dated by TCRdb to 2020 to 2022). Turning to the overall study: Collaborator samples came from the United States, Italy and Spain and covered acute and convalescent phases of COVID-19. The prospective study material was composed of cDNA or gDNA derived from T cells, B-cell-depleted T cells, or PBMCs. The dataset comprised deeply sampled blood TCRbeta repertoires from subjects exposed to, actively infected with, or recovered from COVID-19. The repertoires were released in a freely available public database meant as a resource for research on the immune response to SARS-CoV-2. Samples were obtained from the ongoing ImmuneRACE study (first 160 participants) and from about 1,300 subjects provided by 6 global collaborators. Nearly every sample came with metadata listing a de-identified subject ID, COVID-19 status, age in years and sex. Where available, HLA class I and class II types were obtained from metadata supplied by the sample provider rather than from assay-based typing.

From the germline V gene, CDR1 is MNHNS and CDR2 is SASEGT. V and J are truncated by 1 base and 5 bases respectively, leaving an intervening sequence of 12 bases. The CDR3 runs 15 amino acids, cysteine and phenylalanine included. The read is trimmed to its CDR3 DNA, 45 bases read in frame from base 1. Each collaborating institution followed its own protocols to collect whole blood in K2EDTA tubes. Collaborator samples were shipped for TCRbeta analysis as frozen whole blood, isolated PBMCs, or DNA extracted from either sample type. Findings and caveats that apply to the study as a whole: Clinical and demographic metadata were provided uncurated, with the amount varying by source and participant.

The immunoSEQ Assay, a bias-controlled multiplex PCR, was used to amplify TCRbeta CDR3 regions from genomic DNA. Processing in the source paper ran as follows. The number of nucleated cells in each sample was estimated from the amplification of reference gene primers within the assay. Sequence reads were collapsed and filtered to measure the absolute abundance of every unique TCRbeta CDR3 rearrangement. For each sample, productive Simpson clonality was calculated as the square root of Simpson's diversity index over productive rearrangements. TCRdb carries this immuneACCESS record with in-frame sequences only. Its versions omit some clonotypes, under half of them owing to an unresolved V gene in the studies checked, with the rest unexplained. D and trimming come from the DNA, and the V and J calls and clone size come from that table. Across this sample there are about 98,000 clones, with more than 75% seen only once. Of the sample, about a tenth is held by the ten largest clones.

This clone was seen repeatedly, ten times or more. No cognate antigen has been identified for it. The sample holds no much larger clone one base away, and base qualities are not on file. The V and J segments used are TRBV6-1 and TRBJ2-1; matching of 6 bases hints at TRBD2 as the D gene. The source material was peripheral blood. The receptor was isolated from a man aged 45-65 years with acute or convalescent COVID-19. The CDR3 reads as follows: CASSEEMTRDNEQFF. The sequenced DNA: TGTGCCAGCAGTGAAGAGATGACTAGGGACAATGAGCAGTTCTTC.